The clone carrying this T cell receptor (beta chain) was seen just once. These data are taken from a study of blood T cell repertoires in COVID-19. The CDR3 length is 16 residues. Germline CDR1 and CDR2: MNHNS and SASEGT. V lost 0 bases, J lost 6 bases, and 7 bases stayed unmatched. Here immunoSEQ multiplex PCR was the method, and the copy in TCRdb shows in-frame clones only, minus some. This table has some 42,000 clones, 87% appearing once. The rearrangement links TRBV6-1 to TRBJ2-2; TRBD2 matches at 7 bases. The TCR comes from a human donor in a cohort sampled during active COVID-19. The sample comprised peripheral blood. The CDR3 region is CASSEAGGLYPGELFF. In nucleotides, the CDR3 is TGTGCCAGCAGTGAAGCGGGAGGGTTATATCCCGGGGAGCTGTTTTTT.